These 11 T cell receptor beta chains share one sample of origin, sequenced in a study of Tregs in tolerant kidney transplant recipients. Generated by immunoSEQ multiplex PCR, the TCRdb table keeps only in-frame clones and is missing some. The sample lists approximately 50,000 clones, approximately 90% occurring once. The nonmyeloablative bone marrow transplants came from related graft donors, with transient mixed chimerism. This sample comprised CD8+ T cells from blood (PBMCs), obtained 24 months after the transplant. All receptors derive from a human patient who received a combined kidney and bone marrow transplant. Among the T cells, some may be from the graft donor.

The chain couples TRBV2 to TRBJ2-1; D ambiguous. The ends were cut back, 9 bases at V and 5 bases at J, with 8 bases in the middle. Germline V gives CDR1 SNHLY, CDR2 FYNNEI. The CDR3 has 11 amino acids. The CDR3: CARIQDNEQFF. The CDR3 DNA reads as TGTGCCAGAATCCAGGACAATGAGCAGTTCTTC.

J is TRBJ2-2 and V is TRBV7-3; 15 bases match TRBD2. The CDR3 loop spans 17 amino acids. V shed 5 bases, J shed 2 bases, and the junction held 3 bases outside the gene matches. Per germline, CDR1 SGHTA and CDR2 FQGTGA. This CDR3 is CASSEGLAGGNTGELFF. DNA of the CDR3: TGTGCCAGCAGCGAGGGACTAGCGGGAGGCAACACCGGGGAGCTGTTTTTT.

This rearrangement joins TRBV19 to TRBJ2-5; tentatively, D is TRBD2 (6 bases). In germline, CDR1 is LNHDA, CDR2 SQIVND (reference sequence). The CDR3 length is 19 residues. Trimming removed 0 bases from V and 1 base from J, with 21 bases in between. CDR3 in amino acids: CASSIDIGRPGLTQETQYF. In nucleotides, the CDR3 is TGTGCCAGTAGTATAGACATTGGCCGACCGGGACTCACCCAAGAGACCCAGTACTTC. The complete variable domain, with remaining parts taken from reference TRBV19 and TRBJ2-5, reads DGGITQSPKYLFRKEGQNVTLSCEQNLNHDAMYWYRQDPGQGLRLIYYSQIVNDFQKGDIAEGYSVSREKKESFPLTVTSAQKNPTAFYLCASSIDIGRPGLTQETQYFGPGTRLLVL.

The V gene is TRBV27, the J gene TRBJ2-7; 8 nucleotides align to TRBD1. This CDR3 has 13 residues. Looked up from germline, CDR1 is MNHEY and CDR2 is SMNVEV (reference sequence). V lost 4 bases, J lost 2 bases, and 1 base stayed unmatched. CDR3 sequence (DNA): TGTGCCAGCAGTTGGGGACAGGCCTACGAGCAGTACTTC. Translated, it gives CASSWGQAYEQYF.

This clone was counted a few times. The rearrangement uses TRBV7-6 and TRBJ2-3, with TRBD1 as a possible D gene (5 bases). This CDR3 is 16 amino acids long. Deletions cut 6 bases from V and 6 bases from J, with 22 bases between. Germline lookup yields CDR1 SGHVS and CDR2 FNYEAQ. The DNA for the CDR3 is TGTGCCAGCAGTCACGGGTCGGCAGGGCTGATGGATACGCAGTATTTT. Protein product: CASSHGSAGLMDTQYF.

This clone came up a few times. The V call is TRBV6-4, the J call TRBJ2-6; D is ambiguous. The CDR3 contains 14 residues. V was shortened by 5 bases and J by 0 bases, with 5 bases between the two germline ends. Looked up from germline, CDR1 is MRHNA and CDR2 is SNTAGT. CDR3 nucleotides: TGTGCCAGCAGTCCCAGCTCTGGGGCCAACGTCCTGACTTTC. This gives the protein CASSPSSGANVLTF.

This sequence joins TRBV7-9 and TRBJ1-5; D uncertain. The germline V and J ends were trimmed by 5 bases and 4 bases, with 9 bases remaining between them. The CDR3 contains 13 residues. Germline assignment: CDR1 SEHNR and CDR2 FQNEAQ (reference sequence). The CDR3 is CASSDTLNQPQHF. CDR3 in DNA: TGTGCCAGCAGCGACACCCTTAATCAGCCCCAGCATTTT.

Note on this clone: The sample contains more than one DNA sequence encoding this CDR3. The V gene is TRBV4-3, the J gene TRBJ2-3; 14 nucleotides match TRBD2. In germline, CDR1 is LGHNA, CDR2 YSLEER. This CDR3 contains 18 residues. V lost 0 bases and J lost 3; bases outside the gene matches: 5. CDR3 bases: TGCGCCAGCAGCCAAGATGGACTAGCGGGAGGACCTACAGATACGCAGTATTTT. Translating gives CASSQDGLAGGPTDTQYF.

Written as DNA, the CDR3 is TGTGCCAGCAGTTTACTTCTAGCGAACACCGGGGAGCTGTTTTTT. Its translation: CASSLLLANTGELFF. The chain joins TRBV27 to TRBJ2-2; D is unresolved. The V gene's germline CDR1 is MNHEY and CDR2 SMNVEV (reference sequence). V lost 2 bases and J 0 bases, leaving 7 bases between the germline ends. The length of the CDR3 is 15 residues.

The J gene is TRBJ2-7, the V gene TRBV6-1, with 8 bases fitting TRBD1. The length of the CDR3 is 14 residues. Germline V gene lookup returns CDR1 MNHNS and CDR2 SASEGT. The V and J ends lost 4 bases and 2 bases, in that order; junction bases with no gene match: 4. Here the CDR3 reads CASSAGQAPYEQYF. CDR3 DNA sequence: TGTGCCAGCAGTGCGGGACAGGCCCCCTACGAGCAGTACTTC.

The CDR3: CASSYSGAGEQFF. Written as DNA, the CDR3 is TGTGCCAGCAGTTACTCTGGGGCAGGGGAGCAGTTCTTC. This chain links TRBV6-5 with TRBJ2-1, with D possibly being TRBD1 (5 bases). Germline CDR1 reads MNHEY; CDR2 reads SVGAGI. CDR3 length: 13 amino acids. Trimming took 0 bases from V and 10 from J, leaving 10 bases between them.